This entry features one TCR beta chain sequence. Antigen: not known. This sample is drawn from a study of shared clonotypes between healthy human individuals. The wider study: Aged between 18 and 49, the donors were a couple of women and a few men. Points from the study as a whole: A limitation of the genetic and exposure-history diversity represented arose from few donors. Shared clonotypes across all four donors exceeded non-shared ones in generation probability.

Germline CDR1 reads SGHKS; CDR2 reads YYEKEE (reference sequence). The CDR3 covers 14 residues. The V end was cut by 4 bases, the J end by 9 bases, with 17 bases between. At a deep level, the assay was run. Method: immunoSEQ multiplex PCR; TCRdb's copy keeps in-frame clones and lacks some. There are 2 million to 2.5 million clones in the sample; around 93% occur only once, and more than 0.35% lies in the top ten. The chain joins TRBV5-5 to TRBJ2-1, with D tentatively TRBD2 (5 bases). Material for sequencing was naive CD4+ T cells from PBMCs. Documented subset: CD45RA+ positively selected. This clonotype was obtained from a young man in good health. Some clones in this sample may be carry-over from other donors' samples. The CDR3 DNA reads as TGTGCCAGCAGCCGGGGTGCAGGTGTCAGTGAGCAGTTCTTC. Translated, it gives CASSRGAGVSEQFF. The complete variable domain, with remaining parts taken from reference TRBV5-5 and TRBJ2-1, reads DAGVTQSPTHLIKTRGQQVTLRCSPISGHKSVSWYQQVLGQGPQFIFQYYEKEERGRGNFPDRFSARQFPNYSSELNVNALLLGDSALYLCASSRGAGVSEQFFGPGTRLTVL.